The 25 T cell receptor beta chains below come from one sample, sequenced in a study of T cells after yellow fever vaccination. TCRdb re-analysed the 5' RACE reads in MiXCR, keeping a single row per CDR3 protein. This sample has tens of thousands of distinct CDR3 sequences, with roughly a tenth found just once. The sequenced sample was PBMCs, either bulk or a sorted T-cell subset (CD4+, CD8+, memory, or dextramer-sorted; not recorded which), obtained more than 13 days after the first yellow fever vaccination. These receptors all come from a man aged 18 to 30 who received the YFV17D yellow fever vaccine.

Remarks on this clonotype: This may arise from a read error, as a much more abundant clone is one base away. The chain combines TRBV7-9 with TRBJ1-3; D remains unclear. The CDR3 has 15 amino acids. The V gene's germline CDR1 is SEHNR and CDR2 FQNEAQ (reference sequence). Trimming left V 5 bases short and J 4 bases short, with 15 bases between. The DNA of the CDR3 is TGTGCCAGCAGCCCAAGGGAGGTCTCCGGAAACACCATATATTTT. Encoded protein: CASSPREVSGNTIYF.

This clonotype was seen repeatedly, ten times or more. The chain uses TRBV2 and TRBJ1-5; 8 bases align to TRBD1. The V gene's germline CDR1 is SNHLY and CDR2 FYNNEI. The length of the CDR3 is 13 residues. V trimming: 4 bases; J trimming: 6 bases; junction bases outside the gene matches: 2. CDR3 bases: TGTGCCAGCAGTGTCAGGGGGCTTCAGCCCCAGCATTTT. Translated: CASSVRGLQPQHF. Together with reference TRBV2 and TRBJ1-5, the CDR3 gives the full variable domain: EPEVTQTPSHQVTQMGQEVILRCVPISNHLYFYWYRQILGQKVEFLVSFYNNEISEKSEIFDDQFSVERPDGSNFTLKIRSTKLEDSAMYFCASSVRGLQPQHFGDGTRLSIL.

This clonotype was seen at least ten times. In nucleotides, the CDR3 is TGTGCCAGCGGCACAAGGGGTGTCTATGGCTACACCTTC. Protein product: CASGTRGVYGYTF. J is TRBJ1-2 and V is TRBV27; D possibly corresponds to TRBD1 (5 bases). V was clipped by 8 bases and J by 4 bases, with 14 bases between them. The germline gives CDR1 MNHEY, CDR2 SMNVEV (reference sequence). There are 13 residues in the CDR3.

This clonotype has more than one count but fewer than ten. This chain connects TRBV7-2 to TRBJ1-1; D gene uncertain. The CDR3 loop spans 15 amino acids. Germline V lookup: CDR1 SGHTA, CDR2 FQGNSA. Trimming stripped 5 bases from V and 5 bases from J, with 18 bases between. This CDR3 reads CASSLGASGGTEAFF. The CDR3, as DNA: TGTGCCAGCAGCCTTGGTGCGTCGGGCGGAACTGAAGCTTTCTTT. Based on the CDR3 plus reference TRBV7-2 and TRBJ1-1, the full variable domain is GAGVSQSPSNKVTEKGKDVELRCDPISGHTALYWYRQSLGQGLEFLIYFQGNSAPDKSGLPSDRFSAERTGGSVSTLTIQRTQQEDSAVYLCASSLGASGGTEAFFGQGTRLTVV.

In this sample, this clonotype turned up many times. V and J are TRBV5-1 and TRBJ1-5; 7 positions match TRBD1. V was clipped by 0 bases and J by 5 bases; unmatched bases: 2. This CDR3 is built from 14 residues. Germline CDR1 reads SGHRS; CDR2 reads YFSETQ. The CDR3: CASSLEGAYQPQHF. CDR3 in DNA: TGCGCCAGCAGCTTGGAGGGGGCTTATCAGCCCCAGCATTTT.

This clonotype was seen repeatedly, ten times or more. This chain links TRBV27 with TRBJ1-5; no clear D. Germline-derived CDR1 and CDR2 are MNHEY and SMNVEV (reference sequence). This CDR3 region has 13 residues. With 2 bases removed from V and 6 bases from J, the gap between germline ends came to 8 bases. The CDR3 reads CASSLDVGQPQHF. The CDR3 bases are TGTGCCAGCAGTTTAGATGTGGGTCAGCCCCAGCATTTT.

The CDR3 DNA follows: TGTGCCAGCTCACCCAGCTCCTACGAGCAGTACGTC. The encoded protein is CASSPSSYEQYV. V is TRBV18 and J is TRBJ2-7; D uncertain. The CDR3 sequence is 12 residues long. Per the germline V gene, CDR1 is KGHSH and CDR2 is LQKENI. V was cut by 3 bases and J by 0 bases, with 3 bases left in between.

At least ten counts were recorded for this clonotype. The chain links TRBV12-3 or TRBV12-4 to TRBJ2-7; D unclear. The V gene lost 6 bases and the J gene lost 5 bases, with 11 bases spanning the gap. This CDR3 has 12 residues. The CDR3 protein is CASSHLGNEQYF. CDR3 in DNA: TGTGCCAGCAGCCACCTGGGGAACGAGCAGTACTTC.

Remarks on this clonotype: This could be a read error, since a much larger clone is one nucleotide away. The chain has TRBV11-3 and TRBJ2-1; the match to TRBD1 covers 11 bases. The germline V gene encodes CDR1 SGHNT and CDR2 YENEEA. This CDR3 is 16 amino acids long. The CDR3 DNA reads as TGTGTCAGCAGCTTAGGATGGGACAGGGGGTTCCATGAGCAGTTCTTC. As protein: CVSSLGWDRGFHEQFF.

The sample holds many counts of this clonotype. The gene calls are TRBV4-3 and TRBJ1-2; TRBD1 matches at 7 bases. The germline V gene encodes CDR1 LGHNA and CDR2 YSLEER. This CDR3 has 19 amino acids. J was trimmed by 0 bases and V by 4 bases; bases with no gene match: 17. CDR3 sequence: CASSRDGTVSRPPNYGYTF. Here the CDR3 DNA reads TGCGCCAGCAGCCGGGACGGGACAGTCTCGAGACCTCCTAACTATGGCTACACCTTC.

Ten or more counts support this clonotype. The J gene is TRBJ1-2, the V gene TRBV12-3 or TRBV12-4; tentatively, D is TRBD1 (5 bases). Trimming removed 5 bases from V and 2 bases from J, with 15 bases in between. The CDR3 is made up of 15 amino acids. In DNA form, the CDR3 reads TGTGCCAGCAGTGAGGGGCGCCCCGCAAACTATGGCTACACCTTC. It yields the protein CASSEGRPANYGYTF.

This clonotype was detected ten times or more. This sequence joins TRBV20-1 and TRBJ2-3; 9 bases line up with TRBD2. Germline CDR1 reads DFQATT; CDR2 reads SNEGSKA (reference sequence). The CDR3 loop spans 16 amino acids. J was trimmed by 4 bases and V by 0 bases; bases with no gene match: 8. CDR3 nucleotide sequence: TGCAGTGCTAGAGATATAGCTAGCGGGGATGCAGATACGCAGTATTTT. This translates into CSARDIASGDADTQYF.

This clonotype was counted at least ten times. The chain links TRBV11-2 to TRBJ2-1; either TRBD1 or TRBD2 may supply D (6 bases each). Germline V CDR1 and CDR2: SGHAT, FQNNGV. V lost 5 bases and J lost 6, with 26 bases in between. The CDR3 is 18 amino acids. The CDR3 region is CASSPGAGWTPLGNEQFF. The CDR3 DNA follows: TGTGCCAGCAGCCCGGGGGCGGGGTGGACCCCTCTCGGCAATGAGCAGTTCTTC.

Many counts were recorded for this clonotype. This rearrangement joins TRBV20-1 to TRBJ2-7; 10 bases map to TRBD1. The J segment lost 3 bases and the V segment lost 4 bases, leaving 3 bases of the junction unmatched. Germline CDR1 reads DFQATT; CDR2 reads SNEGSKA (reference sequence). The CDR3 runs 13 residues. The CDR3 nucleotides read TGCAGTGCTACCGGGACAGGGGACTACGAGCAGTACGTC. It is translated as CSATGTGDYEQYV.

This clonotype was counted ten times or more. The V and J genes are TRBV7-3 and TRBJ2-1, with 12 bases lining up with TRBD2. Germline V CDR1 and CDR2: SGHTA, FQGTGA. J gave up 6 bases and V 2 bases, and 5 bases lay outside the gene matches. This CDR3 is built from 16 residues. CDR3 bases: TGTGCCAGCAGCTTACTAGCGGGGGGGCAGGTCAATGAGCAGTTCTTC. This encodes CASSLLAGGQVNEQFF.

Many counts were recorded for this clonotype. The chain recombines TRBV20-1 with TRBJ2-1; the match to TRBD2 covers 14 bases. The CDR3 has 14 amino acids. The ends lost 5 bases at V and 11 bases at J; junction bases unmatched: 8. Germline V gene lookup returns CDR1 DFQATT and CDR2 SNEGSKA (reference sequence). CDR3 coding DNA: TGCAGTGCTCCACTGGGACTAGCGGGGGAAAAGCAGTTCTTC. Its translation: CSAPLGLAGEKQFF.

This clonotype has a count of ten or more. The chain recombines TRBV5-1 with TRBJ1-2; 7 nucleotides align to TRBD1. V shed 2 bases and J 0 bases; nucleotides not matched to a gene: 4. Germline V gene lookup returns CDR1 SGHRS and CDR2 YFSETQ. The CDR3 consists of 15 residues. In DNA form, the CDR3 reads TGCGCCAGCAGCTTACGGGGGACAGCTAACTATGGCTACACCTTC. Its translation is CASSLRGTANYGYTF.

This clonotype was recorded many times. This rearrangement joins TRBV5-5 to TRBJ2-1, with TRBD1 matching over 9 bases. This CDR3 region has 16 residues. Germline V CDR1 and CDR2: SGHKS, YYEKEE (reference sequence). Germline trimming cut 3 bases from V and 1 base from J; bases unmatched to any gene: 5. The CDR3 sequence is CASSSPGQGSYNEQFF. Here the CDR3 DNA reads TGTGCCAGCAGCTCTCCGGGACAGGGTTCCTACAATGAGCAGTTCTTC.

This clonotype was found many times. The chain couples TRBV5-4 to TRBJ1-1, with no clear D. Germline V gene sequence: CDR1 SGHNT, CDR2 YYREEE (reference sequence). This CDR3 contains 14 residues. V lost 4 bases to trimming and J lost 5 bases, with 15 bases between them. CDR3 region: CASSRASDYTEAFF. Written as DNA, the CDR3 is TGTGCCAGCAGCCGAGCGTCGGATTATACTGAAGCTTTCTTT.

This clonotype was recorded at least ten times. This chain connects TRBV7-2 to TRBJ1-5, with a weak D call TRBD1 (6 bases). V shed 5 bases and J shed 7 bases, with 18 bases lying between them. The CDR3 has 15 residues. From germline, CDR1 is SGHTA and CDR2 FQGNSA. The DNA of the CDR3 is TGTGCCAGCAGCCTCCGAGGGGGGCGCGGGCAGCCCCAGCATTTT. This codes for CASSLRGGRGQPQHF. The whole variable domain, remainder taken from reference TRBV7-2 and TRBJ1-5, is GAGVSQSPSNKVTEKGKDVELRCDPISGHTALYWYRQSLGQGLEFLIYFQGNSAPDKSGLPSDRFSAERTGGSVSTLTIQRTQQEDSAVYLCASSLRGGRGQPQHFGDGTRLSIL.

To note about this clonotype: A read error may be the cause here, since a much bigger clone is one base away. The chain employs TRBV7-9 and TRBJ2-7, with unresolved D. Germline CDR1 and CDR2: SEHNR and FQNEAQ (reference sequence). Trimming took off 3 bases at V and 6 bases at J, with 6 bases between the two ends. CDR3 length: 11 amino acids. The CDR3 is CASSFGFEQYF. For the CDR3, the DNA is TGTGCCAGCAGCTTTGGGTTCGAGCAGTACTTC. The full variable domain, rest sourced from reference TRBV7-9 and TRBJ2-7, is DTGVSQNPRHKITKRGQNVTFRCDPISEHNRLYWYRQTLGQGPEFLTYFQNEAQLEKSRLLSDRFSAERPKGSFSTLEIQRTEQGDSAMYLCASSFGFEQYFGPGTRLTVT.

This clonotype was counted ten times or more. The chain couples TRBV28 to TRBJ1-2; possibly TRBD1 for D (5 bases). Looked up from germline, CDR1 is MDHEN and CDR2 is SYDVKM. V lost 3 bases, J lost 0 bases, and 11 bases lay in between. The CDR3 extends over 15 amino acids. DNA for the CDR3: TGTGCCAGCAGTTTGGGGGGACCAGCTAACTATGGCTACACCTTC. This encodes CASSLGGPANYGYTF.

This clonotype was recorded only once. A much larger clone sits a single nucleotide away, making a read error possible. The chain couples TRBV6-4 to TRBJ2-3; weak D call: TRBD1 (5 bases). In germline, CDR1 is MRHNA, CDR2 SNTAGT. There are 14 residues in the CDR3. The CDR3 sequence: CTSSDGREGDTQYF. CDR3 coding DNA: TGTACCAGCAGTGACGGCAGGGAAGGAGATACGCAGTATTTT.

This clonotype was seen at least ten times. V and J are TRBV12-3 or TRBV12-4 and TRBJ2-1, with D perhaps assigned TRBD1 or TRBD2 (6 bases each). The length of the CDR3 is 14 residues. Trimming cost V 7 bases and J 8 bases, with 18 bases left between them. The CDR3 here is CASTPQGTGDEQFF. In nucleotides, the CDR3 is TGTGCCAGCACCCCGCAGGGGACTGGCGATGAGCAGTTCTTC.

Ten or more counts support this clonotype. The rearrangement links TRBV6-2 or TRBV6-3 to TRBJ1-2; no definite D call. This CDR3 is 11 amino acids long. V shed 8 bases and J shed 7 bases, with 11 bases lying between them. Germline V CDR1 and CDR2: MNHEY, SVGEGT. The CDR3 bases are TGTGCCAGCGTGGGAGTAAGTGGCTACACCTTC. It codes for CASVGVSGYTF.